A selection of T cell receptor beta chains follows, all from one sample in a study of blood T cell repertoires in COVID-19. TCRdb's table, derived via immunoSEQ multiplex PCR, lists solely in-frame clones and lacks some. This sample has some 200,000 clones; roughly 80% occur once, and the top ten carry approximately 1.2%. The specimen sequenced was PBMCs or T cells enriched from blood (not recorded which). These receptors originate from a woman in her forties with acute COVID-19. Both conserved end residues are part of each CDR3. A clone size is listed for some rows: how often the clone was seen (once, few, many), or a class if it is expanded.

>NA|TRBV11-2
CASSLRRRGSSYEQYF
>few|TRBV18
CASSPRDRPYGYTF
>NA|TRBV2
CASSDNSPNSPLHF
>NA|TRBV7-9
CASSQGDRGLSNEKLFF
>NA|TRBV21-1
CASSRSIGLPAPVYNEQFF
>NA|TRBV18
CASSPVITGSSYEQYF
>NA|TRBV4-2
CASSHRGAVPTYNEKLFF
>once|TRBV18
CASSPFSGLINPHEQYF
>NA|TRBV11-2
CASSSQTGLVVSPLHF
>NA|TRBV30
CACHGTGGYEQYF
>NA|TRBV5-1
CASRTDRGYEQYF
>NA|TRBV28
CASSFYLVGFEAFF
>NA|TRBV5-4
CASSDSKEKLFF
>NA|TRBV4-1
CASSPLTSTPYEQYF
>NA|TRBV7-6
CASSLTGEYNEQFF
>NA|TRBV24-1
CATSEPGQATDTQYF
>NA|TRBV24-1
CATSPGTYADTQYF
>NA|TRBV27
CASSGGDGYGYTF
>NA|TRBV19
CASSAGEPQHF
>NA|TRBV25-1
CASSESGNYGYTF
>NA|TRBV6-4
CASSDYPPTGGGGDVEQFF
>NA|TRBV7-3
CASSFGGYNSPLHF
>NA|TRBV19
CASSFGGLARYEQYF